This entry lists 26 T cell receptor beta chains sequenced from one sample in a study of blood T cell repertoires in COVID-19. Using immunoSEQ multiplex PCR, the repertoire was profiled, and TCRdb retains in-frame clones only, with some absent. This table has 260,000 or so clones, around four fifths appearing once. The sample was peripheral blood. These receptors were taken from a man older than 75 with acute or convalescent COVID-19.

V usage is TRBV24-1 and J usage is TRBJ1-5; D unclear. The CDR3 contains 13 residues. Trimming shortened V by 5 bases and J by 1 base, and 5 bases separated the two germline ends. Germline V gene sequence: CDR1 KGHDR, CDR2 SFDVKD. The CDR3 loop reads CATSAPSNQPQHF. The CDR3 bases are TGTGCCACCAGTGCCCCGAGCAATCAGCCCCAGCATTTT.

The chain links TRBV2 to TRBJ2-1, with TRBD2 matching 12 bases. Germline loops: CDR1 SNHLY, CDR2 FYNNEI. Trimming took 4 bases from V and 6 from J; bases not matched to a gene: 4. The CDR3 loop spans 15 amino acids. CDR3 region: CASSVTSGRSNEQFF. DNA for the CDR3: TGTGCCAGCAGTGTTACTAGCGGGAGGAGCAATGAGCAGTTCTTC.

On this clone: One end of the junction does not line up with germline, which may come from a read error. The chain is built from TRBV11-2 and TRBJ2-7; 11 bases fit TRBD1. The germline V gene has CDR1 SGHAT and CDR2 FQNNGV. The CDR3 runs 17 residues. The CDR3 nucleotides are TGTGCCAGCAGCCTAGACCGGACCGGGACAGGGGGCTACGAGCAGTACTTC. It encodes CASSLDRTGTGGYEQYF.

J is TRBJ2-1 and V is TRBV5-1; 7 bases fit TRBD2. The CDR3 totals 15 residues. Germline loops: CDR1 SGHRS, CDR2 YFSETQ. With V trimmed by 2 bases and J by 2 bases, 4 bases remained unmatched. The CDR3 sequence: CASSLAGSAYNEQFF. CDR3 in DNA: TGCGCCAGCAGCTTAGCGGGGTCAGCCTACAATGAGCAGTTCTTC. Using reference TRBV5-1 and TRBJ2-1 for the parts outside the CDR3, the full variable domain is KAGVTQTPRYLIKTRGQQVTLSCSPISGHRSVSWYQQTPGQGLQFLFEYFSETQRNKGNFPGRFSGRQFSNSRSEMNVSTLELGDSALYLCASSLAGSAYNEQFFGPGTRLTVL.

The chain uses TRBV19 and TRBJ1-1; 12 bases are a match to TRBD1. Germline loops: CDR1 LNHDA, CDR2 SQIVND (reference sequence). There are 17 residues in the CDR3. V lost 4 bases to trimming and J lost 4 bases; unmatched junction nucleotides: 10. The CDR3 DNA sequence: TGTGCCAGTAGTACCCGGGACAGGGGGCGTTTTGGCACTGAAGCTTTCTTT. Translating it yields CASSTRDRGRFGTEAFF.

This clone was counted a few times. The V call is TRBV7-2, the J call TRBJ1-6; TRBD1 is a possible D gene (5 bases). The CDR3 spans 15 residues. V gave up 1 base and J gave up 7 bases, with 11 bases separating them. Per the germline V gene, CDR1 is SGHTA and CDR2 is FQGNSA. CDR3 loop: CASSLDGQINSPLHF. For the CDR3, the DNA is TGTGCCAGCAGCTTAGACGGACAAATAAATTCACCCCTCCACTTT.

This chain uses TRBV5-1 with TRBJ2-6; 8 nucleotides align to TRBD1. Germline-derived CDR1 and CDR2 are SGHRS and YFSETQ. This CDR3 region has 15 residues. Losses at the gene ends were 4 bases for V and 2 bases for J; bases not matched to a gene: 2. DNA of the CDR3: TGCGCCAGCAGCCAACAGGGGGCTGGGGCCAACGTCCTGACTTTC. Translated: CASSQQGAGANVLTF.

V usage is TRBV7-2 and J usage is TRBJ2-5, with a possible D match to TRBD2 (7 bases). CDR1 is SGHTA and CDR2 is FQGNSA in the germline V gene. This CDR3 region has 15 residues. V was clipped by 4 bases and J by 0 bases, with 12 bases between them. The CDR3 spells CASSWGGGYQETQYF. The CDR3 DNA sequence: TGTGCCAGCAGCTGGGGGGGCGGGTACCAAGAGACCCAGTACTTC.

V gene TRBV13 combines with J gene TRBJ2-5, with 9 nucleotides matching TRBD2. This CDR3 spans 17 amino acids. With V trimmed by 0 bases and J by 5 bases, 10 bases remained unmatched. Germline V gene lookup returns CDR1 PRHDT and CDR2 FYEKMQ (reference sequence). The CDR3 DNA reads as TGTGCCAGCAGCTTAGGGCTAGCGGGACATATTTCGGAGACCCAGTACTTC. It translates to CASSLGLAGHISETQYF.

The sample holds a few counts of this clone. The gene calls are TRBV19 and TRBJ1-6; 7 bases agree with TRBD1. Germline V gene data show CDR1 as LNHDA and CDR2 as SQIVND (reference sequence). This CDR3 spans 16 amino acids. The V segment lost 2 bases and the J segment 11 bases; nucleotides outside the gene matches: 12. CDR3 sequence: CASSIPRTGLPPPLHF. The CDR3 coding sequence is TGTGCCAGTAGTATACCTCGGACAGGCCTACCACCACCCCTCCACTTT.

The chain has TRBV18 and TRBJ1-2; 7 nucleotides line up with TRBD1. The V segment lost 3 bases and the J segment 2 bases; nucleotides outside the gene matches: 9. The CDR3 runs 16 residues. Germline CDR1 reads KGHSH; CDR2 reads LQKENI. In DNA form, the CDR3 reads TGTGCCAGCTCACCCGGGACAGAGGCCCGGAACTATGGCTACACCTTC. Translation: CASSPGTEARNYGYTF.

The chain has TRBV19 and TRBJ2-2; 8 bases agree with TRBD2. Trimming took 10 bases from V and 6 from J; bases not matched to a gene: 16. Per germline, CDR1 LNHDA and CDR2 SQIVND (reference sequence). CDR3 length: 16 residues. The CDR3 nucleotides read TGTGCCACGGGCCGGGGGGGACAAATTCTCTCCGGGGAGCTGTTTTTT. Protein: CATGRGGQILSGELFF.

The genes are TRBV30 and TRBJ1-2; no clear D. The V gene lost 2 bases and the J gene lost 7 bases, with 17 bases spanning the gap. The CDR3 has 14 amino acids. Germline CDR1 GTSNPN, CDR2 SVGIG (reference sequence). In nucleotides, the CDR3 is TGTGCCTGGAGTTCTACTTTTTCTGTCGGTGGCTACACCTTC. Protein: CAWSSTFSVGGYTF. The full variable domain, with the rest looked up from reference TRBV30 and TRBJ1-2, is SQTIHQWPATLVQPVGSPLSLECTVEGTSNPNLYWYRQAAGRGLQLLFYSVGIGQISSEVPQNLSASRPQDRQFILSSKKLLLSDSGFYLCAWSSTFSVGGYTFGSGTRLTVV.

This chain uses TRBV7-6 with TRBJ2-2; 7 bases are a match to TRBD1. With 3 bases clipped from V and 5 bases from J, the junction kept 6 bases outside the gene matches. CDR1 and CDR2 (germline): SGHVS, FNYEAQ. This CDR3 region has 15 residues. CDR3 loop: CASSLDDRATGELFF. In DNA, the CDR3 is TGTGCCAGCAGCTTGGACGACAGGGCGACCGGGGAGCTGTTTTTT.

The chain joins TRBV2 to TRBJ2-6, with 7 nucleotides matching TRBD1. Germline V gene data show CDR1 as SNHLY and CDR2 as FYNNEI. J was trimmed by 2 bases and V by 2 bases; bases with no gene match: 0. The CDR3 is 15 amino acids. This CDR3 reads CASSERGPGANVLTF. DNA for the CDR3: TGTGCCAGCAGTGAAAGGGGGCCTGGGGCCAACGTCCTGACTTTC.

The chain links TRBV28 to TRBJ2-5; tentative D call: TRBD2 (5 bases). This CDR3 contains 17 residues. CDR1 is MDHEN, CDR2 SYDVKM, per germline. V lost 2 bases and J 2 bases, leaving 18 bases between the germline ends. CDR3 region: CASSLGGLGYSQETQYF. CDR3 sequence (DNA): TGTGCCAGCAGTTTAGGCGGGTTGGGGTACTCACAAGAGACCCAGTACTTC.

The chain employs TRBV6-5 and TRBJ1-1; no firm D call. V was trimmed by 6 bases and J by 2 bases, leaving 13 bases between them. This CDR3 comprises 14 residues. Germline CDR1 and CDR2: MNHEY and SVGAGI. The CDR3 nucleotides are TGTGCCAGCAGCTTTACCGGGATCAACACTGAAGCTTTCTTT. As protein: CASSFTGINTEAFF.

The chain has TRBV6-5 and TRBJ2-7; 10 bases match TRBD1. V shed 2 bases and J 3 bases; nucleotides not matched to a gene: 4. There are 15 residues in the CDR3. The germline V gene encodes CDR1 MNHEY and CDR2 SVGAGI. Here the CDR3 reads CASSYRDRGRYEQYF. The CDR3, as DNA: TGTGCCAGCAGTTACAGGGACAGGGGCCGCTACGAGCAGTACTTC.

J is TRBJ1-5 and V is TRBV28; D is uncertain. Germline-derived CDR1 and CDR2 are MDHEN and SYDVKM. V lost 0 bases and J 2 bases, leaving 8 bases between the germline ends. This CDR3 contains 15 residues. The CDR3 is CASSLWVRGNQPQHF. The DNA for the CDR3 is TGTGCCAGCAGTTTATGGGTTAGAGGCAATCAGCCCCAGCATTTT.

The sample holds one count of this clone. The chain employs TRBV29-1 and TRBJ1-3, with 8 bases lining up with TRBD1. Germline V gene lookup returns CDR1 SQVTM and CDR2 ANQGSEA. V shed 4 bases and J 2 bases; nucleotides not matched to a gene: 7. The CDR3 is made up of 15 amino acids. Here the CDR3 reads CSVGGTGLTGNTIYF. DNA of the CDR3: TGCAGCGTTGGAGGGACAGGACTAACTGGAAACACCATATATTTT.

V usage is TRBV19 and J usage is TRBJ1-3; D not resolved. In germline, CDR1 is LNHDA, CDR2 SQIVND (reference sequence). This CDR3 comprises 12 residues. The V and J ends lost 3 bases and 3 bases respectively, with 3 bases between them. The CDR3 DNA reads TGTGCCAGTAGTATTCTTGGAAACACCATATATTTT. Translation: CASSILGNTIYF.

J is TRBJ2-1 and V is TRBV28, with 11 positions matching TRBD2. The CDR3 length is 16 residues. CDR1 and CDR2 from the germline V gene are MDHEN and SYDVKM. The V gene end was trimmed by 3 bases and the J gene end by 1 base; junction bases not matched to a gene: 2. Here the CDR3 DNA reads TGTGCCAGCAGTTTGTTAGCGGGAGGGTCCTACAATGAGCAGTTCTTC. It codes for CASSLLAGGSYNEQFF. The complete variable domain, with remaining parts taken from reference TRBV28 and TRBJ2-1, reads DVKVTQSSRYLVKRTGEKVFLECVQDMDHENMFWYRQDPGLGLRLIYFSYDVKMKEKGDIPEGYSVSREKKERFSLILESASTNQTSMYLCASSLLAGGSYNEQFFGPGTRLTVL.

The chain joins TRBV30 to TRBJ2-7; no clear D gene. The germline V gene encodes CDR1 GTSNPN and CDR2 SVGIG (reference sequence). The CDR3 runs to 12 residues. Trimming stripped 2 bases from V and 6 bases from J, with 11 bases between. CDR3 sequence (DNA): TGTGCCTGGAGTACGGCTTCGGGCGAGCAGTACTTC. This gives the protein CAWSTASGEQYF.

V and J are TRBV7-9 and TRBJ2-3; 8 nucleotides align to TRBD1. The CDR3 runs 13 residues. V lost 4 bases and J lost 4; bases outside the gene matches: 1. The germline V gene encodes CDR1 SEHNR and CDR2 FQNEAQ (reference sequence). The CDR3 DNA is TGTGCCAGCAGCTCGGACAGGGCAGATACGCAGTATTTT. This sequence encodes CASSSDRADTQYF.

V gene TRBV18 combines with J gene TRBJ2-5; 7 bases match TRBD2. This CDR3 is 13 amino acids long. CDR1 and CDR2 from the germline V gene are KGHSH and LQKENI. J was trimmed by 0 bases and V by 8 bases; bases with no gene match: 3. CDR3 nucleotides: TGTGCCAGCACAGCGGGGTACCAAGAGACCCAGTACTTC. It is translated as CASTAGYQETQYF.

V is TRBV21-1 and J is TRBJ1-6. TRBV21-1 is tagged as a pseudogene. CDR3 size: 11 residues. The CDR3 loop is CASTRDSPLHF. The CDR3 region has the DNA TGTGCCAGCACCCGAGATTCACCCCTCCACTTT.